This T cell receptor beta chain originates from a study of T-cell reconstitution after alpha-beta-depleted transplantation in children. Germline CDR1 DFQATT, CDR2 SNEGSKA (reference sequence). The V and J ends lost 8 bases and 5 bases respectively, with 16 bases between them. The CDR3 has 13 amino acids. There are a few counts of this clonotype. Unique molecular identifiers featured in how the TCRbeta library was prepared. One entry per CDR3 protein results from TCRdb running MiXCR on the PCR reads. In the table there are roughly 350,000 distinct CDR3 sequences, 10% to 13% of which are singletons. The TCR was taken from a human donor who donated a stem cell graft to a child with acute lymphoblastic leukemia. The genes are TRBV20-1 and TRBJ2-1; no reliable D call. Source: PBMCs from the stem cell graft donor, taken from the stem cell graft. The CDR3 loop is CSTVDVPDNEQFF. The CDR3, as DNA: TGCAGTACTGTGGATGTTCCCGACAATGAGCAGTTCTTC.